This note documents a single T cell receptor beta chain sequence. Stated time point: recipient sample about 28 days before transplant, after cytoreduction. Per germline, CDR1 MDHEN and CDR2 SYDVKM. V lost 5 bases, J lost 2 bases, and 9 bases stayed unmatched. The CDR3 spans 15 residues. This table comes from immunoSEQ multiplex PCR, and its TCRdb copy is limited to in-frame clones, with some not included. The sample records roughly 9,300 clones, over 75% being singletons. This specimen comes from a study of T cell clonotyping in hematopoietic cell transplantation. Sequenced material: peripheral blood mononuclear cells, taken before stem cell transplant. The chain has TRBV28 and TRBJ2-7; 7 bases line up with TRBD2. This sequence was found in a woman aged 50 to 65 with chronic myeloid leukemia. Some clones in this sample may be carry-over from other donors' samples. CDR3 sequence: CASSSPLAVAYEQYF. The CDR3, as DNA: TGTGCCAGCAGTAGTCCGCTAGCGGTGGCCTACGAGCAGTACTTC. The full variable domain, its missing parts supplied by reference TRBV28 and TRBJ2-7, is DVKVTQSSRYLVKRTGEKVFLECVQDMDHENMFWYRQDPGLGLRLIYFSYDVKMKEKGDIPEGYSVSREKKERFSLILESASTNQTSMYLCASSSPLAVAYEQYFGPGTRLTVT.